This T cell receptor (beta chain) originates from a study of blood T cell repertoires in COVID-19. The wider study: Specimens from acute and convalescent COVID-19 originated in the United States, Italy and Spain. From T cells, B-cell-depleted T cells, or PBMCs came the material, which was cDNA or gDNA.

Per the original data handling: For nucleated cells, counts were estimated from reference gene primer amplification. The table came from immunoSEQ multiplex PCR; TCRdb's copy has only in-frame clones and leaves some out. D and trimming were read from the DNA, whereas the V and J calls and clone size are those reported in that table. This table has roughly 100,000 clones, around 88% appearing once. The ends were cut back, 1 base at V and 1 base at J, with 17 bases in the middle. CDR1 is SNHLY and CDR2 is FYNNEI in the germline V gene. This CDR3 has 17 residues. The chain links TRBV2 to TRBJ2-7, with a weak D call TRBD2 (6 bases). The specimen was peripheral blood. This clonotype was obtained from a man older than 75 with acute or convalescent COVID-19. This chain's CDR3 is CASSEEGTPGGSYEQYF. Written as DNA, the CDR3 is TGTGCCAGCAGTGAAGAGGGGACGCCCGGGGGTTCCTACGAGCAGTACTTC. Drawing the rest from reference TRBV2 and TRBJ2-7, the complete variable domain is EPEVTQTPSHQVTQMGQEVILRCVPISNHLYFYWYRQILGQKVEFLVSFYNNEISEKSEIFDDQFSVERPDGSNFTLKIRSTKLEDSAMYFCASSEEGTPGGSYEQYFGPGTRLTVT.